Each of the 16 T cell receptor beta chains below was sequenced from the same sample in a study of blood T cell repertoires in COVID-19. Sequenced by immunoSEQ multiplex PCR; TCRdb stores in-frame clones only, minus some. The table has tens of thousands of clones, roughly 76% seen once. The source material was peripheral blood. These receptors were taken from a woman in her forties or fifties with acute or convalescent COVID-19.

Of note for this clone: The germline gene is not matched at one end of the junction; a read error may be the cause. This rearrangement joins TRBV27 to TRBJ1-2; weak D call: TRBD1 (6 bases). CDR1 is MNHEY and CDR2 is SMNVEV in the germline V gene (reference sequence). This CDR3 is built from 13 residues. The CDR3 DNA sequence: TGTGCCAGCCAGGGGCAAGGGGGATATGACTACACCTTC. The encoded protein is CASQGQGGYDYTF.

The V call is TRBV27, the J call TRBJ1-1; perhaps TRBD1 as D (6 bases). V lost 5 bases, J lost 2 bases, and 12 bases lay in between. The germline CDR1 and CDR2 sequences are MNHEY and SMNVEV (reference sequence). The CDR3 has 14 residues. DNA for the CDR3: TGTGCCAGCAGTGGTCGGGGGGCAAACACTGAAGCTTTCTTT. Translation gives CASSGRGANTEAFF.

The V gene is TRBV15, the J gene TRBJ2-7; TRBD2 might be the D (6 bases). Germline V gene lookup returns CDR1 LNHNV and CDR2 YYDKDF (reference sequence). The CDR3 totals 12 residues. V was clipped by 4 bases and J by 7 bases, with 11 bases between them. Here the CDR3 reads CATSTLGGEQYF. The CDR3 nucleotides read TGTGCCACCAGCACGCTGGGGGGTGAGCAGTACTTC.

As regards this clone: The sample contains more than one DNA sequence encoding this CDR3. The gene calls are TRBV5-6 and TRBJ1-2; maybe TRBD1 (5 bases). Germline values: CDR1 SGHDT, CDR2 YYEEEE. This CDR3 is built from 13 residues. Deletions cut 2 bases from V and 8 bases from J, with 13 bases between. The CDR3 loop is CASSLGVERGYTF. CDR3 coding DNA: TGTGCCAGCAGCTTAGGGGTTGAGCGAGGCTACACCTTC.

This chain joins TRBV7-9 and TRBJ1-1; D is perhaps TRBD1 (5 bases). Trimming removed 5 bases at V and 3 bases at J, with 10 bases between. CDR1 SEHNR and CDR2 FQNEAQ come from the germline V gene (reference sequence). The CDR3 loop spans 13 amino acids. This chain's CDR3 is CASSEAGDTEAFF. Written as DNA, the CDR3 is TGTGCCAGCAGCGAAGCGGGGGACACTGAAGCTTTCTTT.

The chain recombines TRBV12-3 or TRBV12-4 with TRBJ2-3, with D tentatively TRBD2 (5 bases). The CDR3 is made up of 12 amino acids. V lost 7 bases, J lost 5 bases, and 10 bases lay in between. The CDR3 protein is CASNRGRDTQYF. The CDR3, as DNA: TGTGCCAGCAATCGAGGGCGAGATACGCAGTATTTT.

The chain carries TRBV20-1 and TRBJ2-7, with D perhaps TRBD2 (6 bases). With 8 bases removed from V and 6 bases from J, the gap between germline ends came to 8 bases. In germline, CDR1 is DFQATT, CDR2 SNEGSKA (reference sequence). This CDR3 comprises 9 residues. CDR3 nucleotide sequence: TGCAGTCGGGGAGGCGAGCAGTACTTC. It is translated as CSRGGEQYF.

The chain couples TRBV11-2 to TRBJ2-3; TRBD1 aligns across 12 bases. From germline, CDR1 is SGHAT and CDR2 FQNNGV. The CDR3 is 15 amino acids. The junction had 8 bases not matched to a gene; V was cut back by 5 bases and J by 8 bases. CDR3 sequence: CASSPGTGGGSTQYF. As DNA, the CDR3 is TGTGCCAGCAGCCCCGGGACAGGGGGCGGGAGTACGCAGTATTTT. Drawing the rest from reference TRBV11-2 and TRBJ2-3, the complete variable domain is EAGVAQSPRYKIIEKRQSVAFWCNPISGHATLYWYQQILGQGPKLLIQFQNNGVVDDSQLPKDRFSAERLKGVDSTLKIQPAKLEDSAVYLCASSPGTGGGSTQYFGPGTRLTVL.

The gene calls are TRBV28 and TRBJ1-5; the match to TRBD1 covers 7 bases. This CDR3 spans 15 amino acids. The J segment lost 4 bases and the V segment lost 3 bases, leaving 6 bases of the junction unmatched. From germline, CDR1 is MDHEN and CDR2 SYDVKM. The CDR3 bases are TGTGCCAGCAGTTTCCGGGGGACAGCTAATCAGCCCCAGCATTTT. Protein: CASSFRGTANQPQHF.

This clone was seen only a few times. The V call is TRBV19, the J call TRBJ1-1, with unresolved D. This CDR3 is built from 13 residues. From germline, CDR1 is LNHDA and CDR2 SQIVND (reference sequence). Deletions cut 6 bases from V and 9 bases from J, with 17 bases between. The CDR3 spells CASSPYLRSQAFF. The CDR3 coding sequence is TGTGCCAGTAGCCCATACTTAAGATCCCAAGCTTTCTTT.

V gene TRBV7-9 combines with J gene TRBJ1-3, with D hard to call. The length of the CDR3 is 15 residues. CDR1 and CDR2 from the germline V gene are SEHNR and FQNEAQ (reference sequence). V was trimmed by 5 bases and J by 0 bases, leaving 11 bases between them. The CDR3 nucleotides are TGTGCCAGCAGCCTACAGCAAGTCTCTGGAAACACCATATATTTT. This gives the protein CASSLQQVSGNTIYF. The full variable domain, completed using reference TRBV7-9 and TRBJ1-3, is DTGVSQNPRHKITKRGQNVTFRCDPISEHNRLYWYRQTLGQGPEFLTYFQNEAQLEKSRLLSDRFSAERPKGSFSTLEIQRTEQGDSAMYLCASSLQQVSGNTIYFGEGSWLTVV.

The rearrangement uses TRBV9 and TRBJ2-3; TRBD2 agrees at 8 bases. In germline, CDR1 is SGDLS, CDR2 YYNGEE. This CDR3 comprises 15 residues. Trimming removed 4 bases from V and 0 bases from J; junction bases left unmatched: 4. The chain's CDR3 is CASSPAGVSTDTQYF. The CDR3 DNA follows: TGTGCCAGCAGCCCAGCGGGGGTAAGCACAGATACGCAGTATTTT.

The DNA of the CDR3 is TGTGCCAGCAGCTTCAGGGGTGACTATGGCTACACCTTC. Amino acid sequence: CASSFRGDYGYTF. The chain recombines TRBV7-2 with TRBJ1-2; TRBD1 might be the D (6 bases). This CDR3 contains 13 residues. Germline lookup yields CDR1 SGHTA and CDR2 FQGNSA. Trimming stripped 3 bases from V and 3 bases from J, with 8 bases between.

The CDR3 DNA is TGTGCCAGTCGGGAGAAACCCTCCTACAATGAGCAGTTCTTC. It codes for CASREKPSYNEQFF. This rearrangement joins TRBV19 to TRBJ2-1; a possible D gene is TRBD2 (6 bases). The CDR3 length is 14 residues. The germline V and J ends were trimmed by 8 bases and 0 bases, with 11 bases remaining between them. Germline CDR1 and CDR2: LNHDA and SQIVND (reference sequence).

This clone was counted a single time. The genes are TRBV5-1 and TRBJ1-3; D is perhaps TRBD1 (6 bases). CDR1 is SGHRS and CDR2 is YFSETQ in the germline V gene. This CDR3 comprises 17 residues. V lost 4 bases, J lost 0 bases, and 17 bases lay in between. The CDR3 region has the DNA TGCGCCAGCAGCGCGGAACCTGGGACATCCTCTGGAAACACCATATATTTT. Encoded protein: CASSAEPGTSSGNTIYF.

The V gene is TRBV9, the J gene TRBJ1-2, with 7 bases matching TRBD1. The germline V gene encodes CDR1 SGDLS and CDR2 YYNGEE. V lost 4 bases, J lost 8 bases, and 11 bases stayed unmatched. The CDR3 runs 14 residues. The CDR3 sequence: CASSSDRSILGYTF. The CDR3, as DNA: TGTGCCAGCAGCTCGGACAGGTCTATATTAGGCTACACCTTC.